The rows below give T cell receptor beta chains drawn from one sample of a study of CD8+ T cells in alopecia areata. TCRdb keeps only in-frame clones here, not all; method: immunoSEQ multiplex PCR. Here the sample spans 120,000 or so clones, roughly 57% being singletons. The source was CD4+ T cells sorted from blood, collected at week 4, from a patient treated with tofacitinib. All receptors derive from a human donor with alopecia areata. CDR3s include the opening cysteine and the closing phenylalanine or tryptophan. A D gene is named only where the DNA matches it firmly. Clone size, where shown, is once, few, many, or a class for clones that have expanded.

cdr3_aa: CASTVGGLGSPLHF
cdr3_nt: TGTGCCAGCACAGTGGGGGGTCTTGGTTCACCCCTCCACTTT
d_call: .
v_call: TRBV25-1
j_call: TRBJ1-6
clone_size: few

cdr3_aa: CASSLEDTQYF
cdr3_nt: TGTGCCAGCAGCTTGGAGGATACGCAGTATTTT
d_call: .
v_call: TRBV5-4
j_call: TRBJ2-3
clone_size: .

cdr3_aa: CASSWGTYGYTF
cdr3_nt: TGTGCCAGCAGTTGGGGGACCTATGGCTACACCTTC
d_call: .
v_call: TRBV25-1
j_call: TRBJ1-2
clone_size: .

cdr3_aa: CASSGPGTGTGELFF
cdr3_nt: TGTGCCAGCAGCGGGCCCGGGACAGGGACCGGGGAGCTGTTTTTT
d_call: TRBD1
v_call: TRBV9
j_call: TRBJ2-2
clone_size: .

cdr3_aa: CASSIGMNTEAFF
cdr3_nt: TGTGCCAGTAGTATCGGCATGAACACTGAAGCTTTCTTT
d_call: .
v_call: TRBV19
j_call: TRBJ1-1
clone_size: few

cdr3_aa: CASSPEGFEQFF
cdr3_nt: TGTGCCAGCAGCCCGGAAGGGTTTGAGCAGTTCTTC
d_call: .
v_call: TRBV27
j_call: TRBJ2-1
clone_size: .

cdr3_aa: CASYKVINEQFF
cdr3_nt: TGTGCCAGCTATAAGGTTATCAATGAGCAGTTCTTC
d_call: .
v_call: TRBV2
j_call: TRBJ2-1
clone_size: once

cdr3_aa: CASSQMGGAYNEQFF
cdr3_nt: TGCGCCAGCAGCCAGATGGGAGGCGCCTACAATGAGCAGTTCTTC
d_call: .
v_call: TRBV5-1
j_call: TRBJ2-1
clone_size: few

cdr3_aa: CASSRQGTPYEQYF
cdr3_nt: TGTGCCAGCAGCCGGCAGGGGACTCCCTACGAGCAGTACTTC
d_call: .
v_call: TRBV7-2
j_call: TRBJ2-7
clone_size: .

cdr3_aa: CASSLGHLRSSYEQYF
cdr3_nt: TGTGCCAGCAGCTTAGGGCATCTCCGGAGCTCCTACGAGCAGTACTTC
d_call: .
v_call: TRBV7-6
j_call: TRBJ2-7
clone_size: .

cdr3_aa: CASSPDGTGYGNTIYF
cdr3_nt: TGCGCCAGCAGCCCCGACGGGACAGGATATGGAAACACCATATATTTT
d_call: TRBD1
v_call: TRBV5-1
j_call: TRBJ1-3
clone_size: .

cdr3_aa: CASSQMRDTEAFF
cdr3_nt: TGCGCCAGCAGCCAAATGAGGGACACTGAAGCTTTCTTT
d_call: .
v_call: TRBV4-1
j_call: TRBJ1-1
clone_size: few

cdr3_aa: CASSIVGTGGFRGYTF
cdr3_nt: TGTGCCAGTAGTATAGTGGGGACAGGGGGATTTCGTGGCTACACCTTC
d_call: TRBD1
v_call: TRBV19
j_call: TRBJ1-2
clone_size: .

cdr3_aa: CASSLDGTAGGYTF
cdr3_nt: TGTGCCAGCAGCTTAGATGGGACGGCGGGCGGCTACACCTTC
d_call: .
v_call: TRBV7-9
j_call: TRBJ1-2
clone_size: .

cdr3_aa: CASSPWTGGAETQYF
cdr3_nt: TGTGCCAGCAGCCCCTGGACAGGGGGCGCGGAGACCCAGTACTTC
d_call: TRBD1
v_call: TRBV7-2
j_call: TRBJ2-5
clone_size: .

cdr3_aa: CASSLRGTSATTDTQYF
cdr3_nt: TGTGCCAGCAGCTTGAGAGGGACTAGCGCTACCACAGATACGCAGTATTTT
d_call: TRBD2
v_call: TRBV5-6
j_call: TRBJ2-3
clone_size: .

cdr3_aa: CASSAGQDYEQYF
cdr3_nt: TGTGCCAGCAGCGCCGGACAGGACTACGAGCAGTACTTC
d_call: TRBD1
v_call: TRBV9
j_call: TRBJ2-7
clone_size: .

cdr3_aa: CARNYRGPNTEAFF
cdr3_nt: TGTGCCAGGAACTACAGGGGCCCGAACACTGAAGCCTTCTTT
d_call: TRBD1
v_call: TRBV2
j_call: TRBJ1-1
clone_size: .

cdr3_aa: CASSQADENNEQFF
cdr3_nt: TGTGCCAGCAGCCAAGCCGACGAAAACAATGAGCAGTTCTTC
d_call: .
v_call: TRBV4-2
j_call: TRBJ2-1
clone_size: .

cdr3_aa: CAWRVYNEQFF
cdr3_nt: TGTGCCTGGAGAGTCTACAATGAGCAGTTCTTC
d_call: .
v_call: TRBV30
j_call: TRBJ2-1
clone_size: .

cdr3_aa: CASSERQGHNQPQHF
cdr3_nt: TGTGCCAGCAGTGAAAGACAGGGGCACAATCAGCCCCAGCATTTT
d_call: TRBD1
v_call: TRBV2
j_call: TRBJ1-5
clone_size: few

cdr3_aa: CASSIWPSWDQFF
cdr3_nt: TGTGCCAGCAGCATATGGCCGTCCTGGGACCAGTTCTTC
d_call: .
v_call: TRBV2
j_call: TRBJ2-1
clone_size: .

cdr3_aa: CASSPIGGYEQYF
cdr3_nt: TGTGCCAGCAGCCCTATCGGGGGTTACGAGCAGTACTTC
d_call: .
v_call: TRBV9
j_call: TRBJ2-7
clone_size: .

cdr3_aa: CAWSAQGPYEQYF
cdr3_nt: TGTGCCTGGAGTGCGCAGGGTCCGTACGAGCAGTACTTC
d_call: .
v_call: TRBV30
j_call: TRBJ2-7
clone_size: .

cdr3_aa: CASSLGTGLDTQYF
cdr3_nt: TGTGCCAGCAGCTTAGGGACAGGGTTGGATACGCAGTATTTT
d_call: TRBD1
v_call: TRBV7-2
j_call: TRBJ2-3
clone_size: once

cdr3_aa: CASSVEGQGNSPLHF
cdr3_nt: TGTGCCAGCAGCGTCGAGGGGCAGGGGAATTCACCCCTCCACTTT
d_call: .
v_call: TRBV9
j_call: TRBJ1-6
clone_size: .

cdr3_aa: CSVEGLSTDTQYF
cdr3_nt: TGCAGCGTTGAAGGACTCTCCACAGATACGCAGTATTTT
d_call: .
v_call: TRBV29-1
j_call: TRBJ2-3
clone_size: .

cdr3_aa: CASTNFKGRVDTQYF
cdr3_nt: TGTGCCAGCACCAATTTCAAGGGGCGGGTAGATACGCAGTATTTT
d_call: .
v_call: TRBV11-2
j_call: TRBJ2-3
clone_size: .

cdr3_aa: CASSASPQENTQYF
cdr3_nt: TGTGCCAGCAGCGCGTCCCCCCAAGAAAATACGCAGTATTTT
d_call: .
v_call: TRBV9
j_call: TRBJ2-3
clone_size: .

cdr3_aa: CAWSARDLRGNQPQHF
cdr3_nt: TGTGCCTGGAGTGCCCGGGACCTTCGGGGCAATCAGCCCCAGCATTTT
d_call: .
v_call: TRBV30
j_call: TRBJ1-5
clone_size: .